This entry concerns a single T cell receptor (beta chain). This entry belongs to a study of blood T cell repertoires in COVID-19. About the research overall: COVID-19 samples, acute and convalescent, were from the United States, Italy and Spain. Sample material is recorded as cDNA or gDNA derived from T cells, B-cell-depleted T cells, or PBMCs.

Clones were read by immunoSEQ multiplex PCR, and TCRdb kept only the in-frame ones, dropping some. This table holds about 310,000 clones, roughly 90% found once. V lost 3 bases and J lost 4; bases outside the gene matches: 5. The germline V gene has CDR1 LGHNA and CDR2 YNFKEQ. This CDR3 region has 15 residues. Participants had their cohort set by participant-reported clinical history. The gene calls are TRBV4-2 and TRBJ1-4; 7 bases fit TRBD1. The sample was PBMCs or T cells enriched from blood (not recorded which). The sequence came from a woman aged 18-29 years who had recovered from COVID-19. CDR3 loop: CASSHPGQSNEKLFF. The CDR3 nucleotides read TGTGCCAGCAGCCATCCGGGACAGAGTAATGAAAAACTGTTTTTT.